The 16 T cell receptor beta chains listed next were all sequenced from one sample in a study of blood T cell repertoires in COVID-19. Some clones are missing from TCRdb's copy, which holds only in-frame ones; the method was immunoSEQ multiplex PCR. The table records 180,000 or so clones, approximately 86% of them present only once. The sample taken for sequencing was peripheral blood. All receptors come from a man between 18 and 29 years old with acute or convalescent COVID-19.

V gene TRBV25-1 combines with J gene TRBJ1-2; 8 bases map to TRBD1. The CDR3 is made up of 12 amino acids. Germline trimming cut 4 bases from V and 7 bases from J; bases unmatched to any gene: 2. The V gene's germline CDR1 is MGHDK and CDR2 SYGVNS. This CDR3 is CASSGDRFGYTF. The CDR3 DNA reads TGTGCCAGCAGTGGGGACAGGTTTGGCTACACCTTC.

The chain carries TRBV7-6 and TRBJ1-6; D is undetermined. Trimming cost V 8 bases and J 7 bases, with 18 bases left between them. The germline V gene has CDR1 SGHVS and CDR2 FNYEAQ. CDR3 size: 15 residues. The CDR3 region is CASGLREGLNSPLHF. As DNA, the CDR3 is TGTGCCAGCGGCCTTAGAGAGGGCCTGAATTCACCCCTCCACTTT. Looking up the rest from reference TRBV7-6 and TRBJ1-6 gives the full variable domain: GAGVSQSPRYKVTKRGQDVALRCDPISGHVSLYWYRQALGQGPEFLTYFNYEAQQDKSGLPNDRFSAERPEGSISTLTIQRTEQRDSAMYRCASGLREGLNSPLHFGNGTRLTVT.

This chain joins TRBV4-1 and TRBJ2-3; 8 nucleotides agree with TRBD1. The CDR3 runs 16 residues. V lost 1 base to trimming and J lost 3 bases; unmatched junction nucleotides: 6. The germline gives CDR1 MGHRA, CDR2 YSYEKL. The DNA of the CDR3 is TGCGCCAGCAGCCAAGGGGCAGGGGGCGGAACAGATACGCAGTATTTT. Its protein product is CASSQGAGGGTDTQYF.

V gene TRBV10-2 combines with J gene TRBJ1-6, with unresolved D. Germline lookup yields CDR1 WSHSY and CDR2 SAAADI. V was clipped by 5 bases and J by 2 bases, with 10 bases between them. This CDR3 is 15 amino acids long. CDR3 sequence (DNA): TGCGCCAGCAGTCCGACCGGGGCCTATAATTCACCCCTCCACTTT. Protein: CASSPTGAYNSPLHF.

This sequence joins TRBV7-8 and TRBJ2-2; D unresolved. Per the germline V gene, CDR1 is SGHVS and CDR2 is FQNEAQ. The ends were cut back, 3 bases at V and 4 bases at J, with 6 bases in the middle. The CDR3 spans 13 residues. The CDR3 is CASSLRRTGELFF. CDR3 in DNA: TGTGCCAGCAGCTTGCGTCGCACCGGGGAGCTGTTTTTT.

V is TRBV19 and J is TRBJ1-5, with 10 bases matching TRBD1. Per germline, CDR1 LNHDA and CDR2 SQIVND (reference sequence). V lost 4 bases to trimming and J lost 4 bases; unmatched junction nucleotides: 1. There are 14 residues in the CDR3. The CDR3 nucleotides are TGTGCCAGTAGTAGGGGACAGGGGAATCAGCCCCAGCATTTT. This gives the protein CASSRGQGNQPQHF. Combining the CDR3 with reference TRBV19 and TRBJ1-5 gives the whole variable domain DGGITQSPKYLFRKEGQNVTLSCEQNLNHDAMYWYRQDPGQGLRLIYYSQIVNDFQKGDIAEGYSVSREKKESFPLTVTSAQKNPTAFYLCASSRGQGNQPQHFGDGTRLSIL.

V gene TRBV28 combines with J gene TRBJ1-1; D is unresolved. Trimming pared 5 bases from V and 5 bases from J, leaving 12 bases between. This CDR3 has 13 amino acids. Germline V gene data show CDR1 as MDHEN and CDR2 as SYDVKM. DNA for the CDR3: TGTGCCAGCAGTACCGTCGGGAGAACTGAAGCTTTCTTT. Amino acids: CASSTVGRTEAFF. The variable domain in full, with the rest retrieved from reference TRBV28 and TRBJ1-1, is DVKVTQSSRYLVKRTGEKVFLECVQDMDHENMFWYRQDPGLGLRLIYFSYDVKMKEKGDIPEGYSVSREKKERFSLILESASTNQTSMYLCASSTVGRTEAFFGQGTRLTVV.

The gene calls are TRBV24-1 and TRBJ2-1, with 12 bases matching TRBD1. In germline, CDR1 is KGHDR, CDR2 SFDVKD. CDR3 length: 17 amino acids. Trimming removed 4 bases from V and 8 bases from J; junction bases left unmatched: 11. CDR3 region: CATSDDNRDRGRDEQFF. CDR3 sequence (DNA): TGTGCCACCAGTGACGATAACCGGGACAGGGGGCGCGATGAGCAGTTCTTC.

The chain is built from TRBV11-2 and TRBJ1-2; the D gene is possibly TRBD1 (5 bases). CDR3 size: 17 residues. Deletions cut 5 bases from V and 0 bases from J, with 19 bases between. The germline gives CDR1 SGHAT, CDR2 FQNNGV. The CDR3 loop is CASSPGQSTATNYGYTF. As DNA, the CDR3 is TGTGCCAGCAGCCCAGGGCAGTCTACTGCTACTAACTATGGCTACACCTTC.

This CDR3 is CASSPGQTSAEKLFF. The CDR3 DNA follows: TGCGCCAGCAGCCCCGGTCAAACAAGCGCTGAAAAACTGTTTTTT. V gene TRBV5-1 combines with J gene TRBJ1-4; D is unresolved. This CDR3 has 15 residues. Trimming shortened V by 4 bases and J by 7 bases, and 17 bases separated the two germline ends. Germline assignment: CDR1 SGHRS and CDR2 YFSETQ.

The gene calls are TRBV28 and TRBJ2-3; 9 bases fit TRBD1. V was pared by 6 bases and J by 4 bases, with 11 bases of the junction left unmatched. The CDR3 has 16 residues. Germline CDR1 MDHEN, CDR2 SYDVKM. The CDR3 nucleotides read TGTGCCAGCAGAAAATCCGGGACAGGGATTTCAGATACGCAGTATTTT. Translation gives CASRKSGTGISDTQYF.

The chain employs TRBV4-2 and TRBJ2-3; the match to TRBD1 covers 9 bases. CDR3 length: 15 amino acids. V lost 3 bases and J lost 4; bases outside the gene matches: 5. CDR1 is LGHNA and CDR2 is YNFKEQ in the germline V gene. The CDR3 region has the DNA TGTGCCAGCAGCCATAGGACAGGGGAGGCAGATACGCAGTATTTT. This gives the protein CASSHRTGEADTQYF.

A few counts support this clone. This sequence joins TRBV28 and TRBJ2-7; possibly TRBD2 for D (5 bases). Germline lookup yields CDR1 MDHEN and CDR2 SYDVKM. V was clipped by 6 bases and J by 1 base, with 13 bases between them. CDR3 size: 14 residues. DNA for the CDR3: TGTGCCAGCAGGCCCCGAACGGGGTCCTACGAGCAGTACGTC. It encodes CASRPRTGSYEQYV.

V gene TRBV19 combines with J gene TRBJ2-1, with D tentatively TRBD1 (6 bases). The germline CDR1 and CDR2 sequences are LNHDA and SQIVND (reference sequence). The CDR3 runs 16 residues. Trimming removed 6 bases at V and 0 bases at J, with 15 bases between. This CDR3 is CASSPDRISSYNEQFF. CDR3 sequence (DNA): TGTGCCAGTAGCCCTGACAGGATAAGCTCCTACAATGAGCAGTTCTTC.

The table lists this clone with a count of one. V is TRBV19 and J is TRBJ2-5, with unresolved D. The germline gives CDR1 LNHDA, CDR2 SQIVND (reference sequence). Trimming removed 4 bases from V and 4 bases from J, with 16 bases in between. The CDR3 is 15 residues long. CDR3 protein: CASSTARGVGETQYF. DNA for the CDR3: TGTGCCAGTAGTACAGCTCGAGGTGTCGGAGAGACCCAGTACTTC. Complete variable domain (other parts from reference TRBV19 and TRBJ2-5): DGGITQSPKYLFRKEGQNVTLSCEQNLNHDAMYWYRQDPGQGLRLIYYSQIVNDFQKGDIAEGYSVSREKKESFPLTVTSAQKNPTAFYLCASSTARGVGETQYFGPGTRLLVL.

The chain has TRBV4-2 and TRBJ1-1; unclear D gene. The germline V gene encodes CDR1 LGHNA and CDR2 YNFKEQ. The germline V and J ends were trimmed by 0 bases and 0 bases, with 5 bases remaining between them. The CDR3 consists of 14 residues. This CDR3 is CASSQDSVNTEAFF. CDR3 sequence (DNA): TGTGCCAGCAGCCAAGATTCGGTGAACACTGAAGCTTTCTTT.